This T cell receptor beta chain originates from a study of beta chain features in type 1 diabetes. It was via CD45RO/CCR7/CD25/CD127/CD95/CD27 that CD4+ naive, central memory, regulatory and stem cell-like memory cells were sorted. Study-level points and caveats: It was not settled here whether HLA type affects TCRB rearrangement.

Trimming took 5 bases from V and 6 from J, leaving 9 bases between them. The CDR3 consists of 11 residues. From germline, CDR1 is SGDLS and CDR2 YYNGEE. What was sequenced were expressed TCRB transcripts, since all of the isolated RNA had been reverse transcribed. Here immunoSEQ multiplex PCR was the method, and the copy in TCRdb shows in-frame clones only, minus some. The sample shows under 800,000 clones, less than 20% of them seen only once. Note on this clone: What it binds is not known.

The V call is TRBV9, the J call TRBJ2-7, with D perhaps matching TRBD1 (5 bases). The receptor was derived from a man younger than 30 in good health. Sequencing input: naive CD4+ T cells from blood. The CDR3 coding sequence is TGTGCCAGCAGTGCAGGGATCGAGCAGTACTTC. Amino acid sequence: CASSAGIEQYF.